The present TCR beta chain was sequenced within a study of blood T cells in healthy people across ages. Study-level points and caveats: Per million T cells, the diversity of TCR beta decreased roughly linearly as age advanced.

As regards this clonotype: Its specificity is not known.

The CDR3 has 11 amino acids. V lost 3 bases, J lost 8 bases, and 7 bases lay in between. Germline CDR1 reads MGHDK; CDR2 reads SYGVNS. Through a sample-barcoded 5' primer and a J-beta primer mix, a second PCR was run for roughly 6 to 12 cycles. TCRdb re-called the 5' RACE reads through MiXCR, storing one row per CDR3 protein. Of roughly 2 million distinct CDR3 sequences listed, around half are singletons. The receptor comes from a woman aged 35 to 49 in good health. The sample consisted of blood. The chain joins TRBV25-1 to TRBJ2-5; no clear D gene. The CDR3 DNA reads TGTGCCAGCAGTGATATAGTCACCCAGTACTTC. The encoded protein is CASSDIVTQYF. Full variable domain (rest looked up from reference TRBV25-1 and TRBJ2-5): EADIYQTPRYLVIGTGKKITLECSQTMGHDKMYWYQQDPGMELHLIHYSYGVNSTEKGDLSSESTVSRIRTEHFPLTLESARPSHTSQYLCASSDIVTQYFGPGTRLLVL.